Listed below are T cell receptor beta chains from one sample, sequenced in a study of T cells in Graves' hyperthyroidism and ophthalmopathy. TCRdb reprocessed the multiplex PCR reads with MiXCR, giving one entry per CDR3 protein. This table has under 350,000 distinct CDR3 sequences, approximately 17% appearing once. The sequencing input was blood. The receptor source for this set is a woman in her sixties or seventies with Graves' ophthalmopathy. Each CDR3 is given with its conserved first and last residue. Fields, in order: D gene, J gene, V gene, clone size, CDR3 DNA, CDR3 protein. D genes are given only for firm matches. Clone size is given for some rows only: seen once, a few or many times, or a class if the clone is expanded.

>TRBD1|TRBJ1-1|TRBV3-1|many
TGTGCCAGCAGCCAAAACAGGGGAGAAACTGAAGCTTTCTTT
CASSQNRGETEAFF
>NA|TRBJ2-5|TRBV5-1|NA
TGCGCCAGCAGCTTGTTCGGCCAAGAGACCCAGTACTTC
CASSLFGQETQYF
>TRBD2|TRBJ2-5|TRBV9|NA
TGTGCCAGCAGCGTAGACAGCGGGAAAGAGACCCAGTACTTC
CASSVDSGKETQYF
>NA|TRBJ1-4|TRBV7-2|NA
TGTGCCAGCAGGATCCCGGGGGAAAAACTGTTTTTT
CASRIPGEKLFF
>TRBD2|TRBJ2-5|TRBV15|many
TGTGCCACCAGCAGCCTATCGACTAGCGGGAGGTTGCACTTC
CATSSLSTSGRLHF
>TRBD2|TRBJ2-3|TRBV10-2|many
TGCGCCAGCTGGACTAGCTCGAGCACAGATACGCAGTATTTT
CASWTSSSTDTQYF
>NA|TRBJ1-4|TRBV5-1|NA
TGCGCCAGCAGCTTGGGGGGGGATAATGAAAAACTGTTTTTT
CASSLGGDNEKLFF
>TRBD2|TRBJ2-7|TRBV27|many
TGTGCCAGCAGTCCACGGGAGGGCCCGTACGAGCAGTACTTC
CASSPREGPYEQYF
>TRBD1|TRBJ1-1|TRBV5-1|many
TGCGCCAGCAGCGGACAGGGGGCCGGCACTGAAGCTTTCTTT
CASSGQGAGTEAFF
>TRBD1|TRBJ1-3|TRBV7-2|few
TGTGCCAGCAGCTTAATGGGGACAGGGCAGGGAAACACCATATATTTT
CASSLMGTGQGNTIYF
>NA|TRBJ2-1|TRBV7-2|NA
TGTGCCAGCAGCCAAGGGATCGGGGCTCCCGCCGGGAATGAGCAGTTCTTC
CASSQGIGAPAGNEQFF
>NA|TRBJ1-2|TRBV5-1|NA
TGCGCCAGCAGCTCAGCGGCGGGTGGCTATGGCTACACCTTC
CASSSAAGGYGYTF
>NA|TRBJ2-3|TRBV2|many
TGTGCCAGCAAAACAAGCACAGATACGCAGTATTTT
CASKTSTDTQYF
>TRBD2|TRBJ2-3|TRBV5-1|many
TGCGCCAGCAGCCTCGGGGCTAGCGGGATATCAGATACGCAGTATTTT
CASSLGASGISDTQYF
>TRBD1|TRBJ2-7|TRBV28|NA
TGTGCCAGCACCGGATGGGGACAGGGCGCCTACGAGCAGTACTTC
CASTGWGQGAYEQYF
>TRBD2|TRBJ2-3|TRBV12-3/TRBV12-4|many
TGTGCCAGCAGGACCGGACTAGCAGATAGCACAGATACGCAGTATTTT
CASRTGLADSTDTQYF
>NA|TRBJ2-7|TRBV5-1|NA
TGCGCCAGCAGCCTGGGGGTCGGGACACACTACGAGCAGTACTTC
CASSLGVGTHYEQYF
>NA|TRBJ2-5|TRBV20-1|many
TGCAGTGCCCGAGCACCCGGGGACGTAAAAAAAGAGACCCAGTACTTC
CSARAPGDVKKETQYF
>NA|TRBJ1-6|TRBV29-1|few
TGCAGCGCCAGATCAGGGGAAGGTTCACCCCTCCACTTT
CSARSGEGSPLHF